One and the same sample provided the 26 T cell receptor beta chains below, sequenced in a study of regulatory T cells in long-lasting Graves disease (dated by TCRdb to the early 2020s). Reading the label with the study, this specimen's time point is: persistent/refractory GD, antithyroid drugs over 5 years with positive TRAb. For both TCR sequencing and RNA sequencing, RNA was extracted from PBMCs in TRIzol. To prepare the library, multiplex PCR was applied. Sequencing used an Illumina HiSeq 4000. To build TCR beta libraries, CDR3 regions were amplified by Arm-PCR using iRepertoire HTBI primers. The public reads were reanalyzed by TCRdb: fastp trimming at Q25, MiXCR alignment, in-frame beta chains only. Rows are combined by CDR3 protein, so each entry shows the most common genes and DNA. This sample holds 650,000 to 700,000 distinct CDR3 sequences; 25% to 30% were observed only once. Of the sample, roughly 46% falls within the top ten clones.

This sample comprised peripheral blood mononuclear cells (PBMCs), obtained when the disease was refractory, from a patient treated with antithyroid drugs. These receptors all come from a female donor with Graves disease.

The rearrangement uses TRBV6-1 and TRBJ1-2; D gene uncertain. The CDR3 is made up of 14 amino acids. Germline CDR1 is MNHNS and CDR2 is SASEGT. Trimming took 4 bases from V and 3 from J, leaving 12 bases between them. CDR3 in amino acids: CASSGRSRDYGYTF. In DNA, the CDR3 is TGTGCCAGCAGTGGCCGCAGTCGTGACTATGGCTACACCTTC.

V and J are TRBV4-2 and TRBJ2-4, with D perhaps TRBD2 (5 bases). The CDR3 totals 16 residues. V shed 0 bases and J shed 5 bases, with 14 bases lying between them. CDR1 LGHNA and CDR2 YNFKEQ come from the germline V gene. Written as DNA, the CDR3 is TGTGCCAGCAGCCAAGATCGGTGGGAGTCTCAAAACATTCAGTACTTC. As protein: CASSQDRWESQNIQYF.

The chain uses TRBV2 and TRBJ2-1; 7 nucleotides agree with TRBD2. With V trimmed by 4 bases and J by 4 bases, 1 base remained unmatched. This CDR3 contains 13 residues. Germline assignment: CDR1 SNHLY and CDR2 FYNNEI. As DNA, the CDR3 is TGTGCCAGCAGTGGGCGGGAGTACAATGAGCAGTTCTTC. Amino acid sequence: CASSGREYNEQFF.

The V and J genes are TRBV19 and TRBJ1-1; TRBD1 might be the D (6 bases). CDR1 LNHDA and CDR2 SQIVND come from the germline V gene (reference sequence). The CDR3 is 16 amino acids. Deletions cut 6 bases from V and 6 bases from J, with 23 bases between. This CDR3 reads CASSNMGRGPNPEAFF. The CDR3 nucleotides read TGTGCCAGTAGCAATATGGGCAGGGGCCCCAACCCTGAAGCTTTCTTT.

The chain couples TRBV12-3 or TRBV12-4 to TRBJ2-5; no clear D gene. The CDR3 covers 15 residues. V gave up 3 bases and J gave up 5 bases, with 16 bases separating them. The CDR3 nucleotides read TGTGCCAGCAGTTTTCGGACCATTTCCCGGGAGACCCAGTACTTC. Translation gives CASSFRTISRETQYF.

The chain's CDR3 is CASSARGKEDSPLHF. The CDR3 nucleotides are TGTGCCAGTAGCGCTCGGGGAAAAGAGGATTCACCCCTCCACTTT. The chain uses TRBV19 and TRBJ1-6; D not resolved. Germline V gene sequence: CDR1 LNHDA, CDR2 SQIVND (reference sequence). The CDR3 has 15 residues. V shed 6 bases and J shed 8 bases, with 17 bases lying between them.

J is TRBJ1-5 and V is TRBV5-1; TRBD1 aligns across 8 bases. V dropped 0 bases and J dropped 3; count of bases not matched to a gene: 5. The CDR3 has 16 amino acids. Germline CDR1 and CDR2: SGHRS and YFSETQ. The CDR3 protein is CASSLGGQDYNQPQHF. In DNA, the CDR3 is TGCGCCAGCAGCTTGGGGGGACAGGACTACAATCAGCCCCAGCATTTT.

J is TRBJ2-5 and V is TRBV24-1, with D perhaps TRBD2 (5 bases). V dropped 4 bases and J dropped 1 base, with 9 bases sitting between them. This CDR3 has 14 residues. Germline CDR1 reads KGHDR; CDR2 reads SFDVKD. Here the CDR3 reads CATSEPGLQETQYF. As DNA, the CDR3 is TGTGCCACCAGTGAACCTGGACTCCAAGAGACCCAGTACTTC.

Many counts were recorded for this clonotype. The V call is TRBV2, the J call TRBJ1-1; a possible D gene is TRBD1 (5 bases). Germline V CDR1 and CDR2: SNHLY, FYNNEI. Trimming cost V 8 bases and J 3 bases, with 7 bases left between them. The CDR3 is 11 residues long. CDR3 protein: CASEGDTEAFF. The CDR3 region has the DNA TGTGCCAGCGAAGGGGACACTGAAGCTTTCTTT.

This chain uses TRBV5-1 with TRBJ2-4; TRBD1 aligns across 8 bases. Germline CDR1 is SGHRS and CDR2 is YFSETQ. After removal of 2 bases from V and 9 bases from J, the junction contained 1 base not matched to a gene. This CDR3 has 12 residues. Here the CDR3 reads CASSFGQGIQYF. CDR3 in DNA: TGCGCCAGCAGCTTCGGACAGGGCATTCAGTACTTC.

Concerning this clonotype itself: A single base separates this from a much larger clone, so it may be a read error. The chain links TRBV11-2 to TRBJ2-7; D assignment may be TRBD1 or TRBD2 (5 bases each). V dropped 3 bases and J dropped 0 bases, with 12 bases sitting between them. Germline-derived CDR1 and CDR2 are SGHAT and FQNNGV. The CDR3 is made up of 15 amino acids. Here the CDR3 DNA reads TGTGCCAGCAGCTTTTATGAGGGACCCTCCTACGAGCAGTACTTC. This sequence encodes CASSFYEGPSYEQYF. Complete variable domain (other parts from reference TRBV11-2 and TRBJ2-7): EAGVAQSPRYKIIEKRQSVAFWCNPISGHATLYWYQQILGQGPKLLIQFQNNGVVDDSQLPKDRFSAERLKGVDSTLKIQPAKLEDSAVYLCASSFYEGPSYEQYFGPGTRLTVT.

Comment on this clonotype: A junction end diverges from the germline sequence, so it may reflect a read error. The rearrangement uses TRBV15 and TRBJ2-5, with 12 bases fitting TRBD2. The CDR3 has 14 residues. Germline CDR1 reads LNHNV; CDR2 reads YYDKDF (reference sequence). The CDR3, as DNA: TGTGCTACCAGCAGGACTAGCGGGGCAGAGACCCAGTACTTC. Its translation is CATSRTSGAETQYF.

This clonotype has at least ten counts. The chain carries TRBV28 and TRBJ1-5, with D tentatively TRBD1 (6 bases). V was trimmed by 6 bases and J by 2 bases, leaving 8 bases between them. Germline V gene sequence: CDR1 MDHEN, CDR2 SYDVKM. The CDR3 runs 13 residues. The CDR3 spells CASRPGGNQPQHF. As DNA, the CDR3 is TGTGCCAGCAGACCAGGGGGCAATCAGCCCCAGCATTTT.

This clonotype has a single count. This sequence joins TRBV12-3 or TRBV12-4 and TRBJ1-1; possibly TRBD1 for D (6 bases). This CDR3 spans 18 amino acids. V gave up 2 bases and J gave up 4 bases, with 23 bases separating them. The CDR3 spells CASSLSLGGRTPSTEAFF. In nucleotides, the CDR3 is TGTGCCAGCAGTTTAAGTTTAGGGGGGCGGACCCCGAGCACTGAAGCTTTCTTT.

This clonotype was observed a few times. This sequence joins TRBV28 and TRBJ2-3; 10 positions match TRBD2. After removal of 4 bases from V and 1 base from J, the junction contained 2 bases not matched to a gene. There are 15 residues in the CDR3. CDR1 MDHEN and CDR2 SYDVKM come from the germline V gene. CDR3 residues: CASSSLAGGTDTQYF. CDR3 in DNA: TGTGCCAGCAGTTCTCTAGCGGGGGGCACAGATACGCAGTATTTT.

For the CDR3, the DNA is TGTGCCAGCGGCACCCCCGGACAGGGGGCTGGCAATGAGCAGTTCTTC. It is translated as CASGTPGQGAGNEQFF. The chain has TRBV5-6 and TRBJ2-1; 11 bases map to TRBD1. CDR1 is SGHDT, CDR2 YYEEEE, per germline. This CDR3 contains 16 residues. Germline trimming cut 7 bases from V and 6 bases from J; bases unmatched to any gene: 12.

The chain is built from TRBV5-1 and TRBJ1-2, with 7 bases matching TRBD1. The length of the CDR3 is 15 residues. V was pared by 0 bases and J by 5 bases, with 7 bases of the junction left unmatched. Looked up from germline, CDR1 is SGHRS and CDR2 is YFSETQ. Here the CDR3 reads CASSLVARGRYGYTF. In DNA, the CDR3 is TGCGCCAGCAGCTTGGTGGCCAGGGGGAGGTATGGCTACACCTTC.

This clonotype was seen a handful of times. This rearrangement joins TRBV3-1 to TRBJ2-7; 7 nucleotides match TRBD2. The CDR3 spans 16 residues. The V gene end was trimmed by 4 bases and the J gene end by 4 bases; junction bases not matched to a gene: 13. The V gene's germline CDR1 is LGHDT and CDR2 YNNKEL (reference sequence). The CDR3, as DNA: TGTGCCAGCAGCCCTACCATCAGCCAGCGGGATTACGAGCAGTACTTC. Encoded protein: CASSPTISQRDYEQYF.

The chain recombines TRBV25-1 with TRBJ2-5; 7 nucleotides match TRBD1. V dropped 3 bases and J dropped 1; count of bases not matched to a gene: 8. The CDR3 is 16 amino acids. Germline lookup yields CDR1 MGHDK and CDR2 SYGVNS. The CDR3 DNA sequence: TGTGCCAGCAGTGAGGGGACAGTTACTTTCCAAGAGACCCAGTACTTC. Translating it yields CASSEGTVTFQETQYF.

The chain has TRBV5-6 and TRBJ1-1, with 7 positions matching TRBD1. Looked up from germline, CDR1 is SGHDT and CDR2 is YYEEEE. The V and J ends lost 3 bases and 1 base, in that order; junction bases with no gene match: 6. The length of the CDR3 is 15 residues. CDR3 loop: CASSWSGQPNTEAFF. In nucleotides, the CDR3 is TGTGCCAGCAGCTGGTCGGGACAGCCGAACACTGAAGCTTTCTTT.

This sequence joins TRBV7-9 and TRBJ2-1; 9 bases line up with TRBD2. The CDR3 loop spans 16 amino acids. Germline assignment: CDR1 SEHNR and CDR2 FQNEAQ (reference sequence). V gave up 4 bases and J gave up 5 bases; unmatched junction bases: 9. CDR3: CASSSPHLAGHNEQFF. The CDR3 nucleotides are TGTGCCAGCAGCTCACCGCACCTAGCGGGACACAATGAGCAGTTCTTC.

The gene calls are TRBV19 and TRBJ2-5; maybe TRBD1 (5 bases). This CDR3 contains 15 residues. Germline CDR1 reads LNHDA; CDR2 reads SQIVND (reference sequence). Trimming shortened V by 3 bases and J by 2 bases, and 13 bases separated the two germline ends. The DNA for the CDR3 is TGTGCCAGTAGTATGGCCCAGGGCCTACAAGAGACCCAGTACTTC. Translated, it gives CASSMAQGLQETQYF. Filled out from reference TRBV19 and TRBJ2-5, the complete variable domain reads DGGITQSPKYLFRKEGQNVTLSCEQNLNHDAMYWYRQDPGQGLRLIYYSQIVNDFQKGDIAEGYSVSREKKESFPLTVTSAQKNPTAFYLCASSMAQGLQETQYFGPGTRLLVL.

This clonotype showed up just a few times. The chain has TRBV5-1 and TRBJ1-2; TRBD1 is a possible D gene (5 bases). V was trimmed by 1 base and J by 6 bases, leaving 13 bases between them. The CDR3 contains 14 residues. CDR1 is SGHRS, CDR2 YFSETQ, per germline. DNA for the CDR3: TGCGCCAGCAGCTTGCTTCAGGGTTCGGATGGCTACACCTTC. This translates into CASSLLQGSDGYTF.

This clonotype was detected only a few times. The chain combines TRBV20-1 with TRBJ1-2, with D possibly matching TRBD1 (5 bases). Germline CDR1 reads DFQATT; CDR2 reads SNEGSKA (reference sequence). The CDR3 contains 13 residues. V was shortened by 5 bases and J by 6 bases, with 16 bases between the two germline ends. The CDR3 loop is CSAGPRLGDGYTF. CDR3 coding DNA: TGCAGTGCTGGCCCCAGGTTAGGGGATGGCTACACCTTC.

Note on this clonotype: The CDR3 end shows no conserved phenylalanine or tryptophan, and so a read error is likely. This CDR3 reads CASSLDNSPLHS. The CDR3 coding sequence is TGTGCCAGCAGCTTAGACAATTCACCCCTCCACTCT. This rearrangement joins TRBV7-9 to TRBJ1-6; D gene unclear. CDR3 size: 12 residues. The germline V gene encodes CDR1 SEHNR and CDR2 FQNEAQ (reference sequence). V lost 1 base, J lost 7 bases, and 2 bases lay in between.

J is TRBJ1-1 and V is TRBV7-9, with 7 bases aligning to TRBD1. Per the germline V gene, CDR1 is SEHNR and CDR2 is FQNEAQ (reference sequence). V lost 5 bases and J lost 3; bases outside the gene matches: 15. The CDR3 has 17 residues. Here the CDR3 reads CASSVRDIGTEHTEAFF. In nucleotides, the CDR3 is TGTGCCAGCAGCGTAAGGGACATCGGGACAGAGCACACTGAAGCTTTCTTT.